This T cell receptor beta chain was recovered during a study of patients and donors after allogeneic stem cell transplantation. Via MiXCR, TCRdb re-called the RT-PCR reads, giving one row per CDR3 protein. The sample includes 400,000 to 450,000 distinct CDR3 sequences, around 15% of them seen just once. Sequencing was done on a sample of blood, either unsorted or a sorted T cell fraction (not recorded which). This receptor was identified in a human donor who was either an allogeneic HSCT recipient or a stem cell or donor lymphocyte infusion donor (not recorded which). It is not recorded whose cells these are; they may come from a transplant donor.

This CDR3 reads CASSEDRVWGEQFF. The CDR3 coding sequence is TGTGCCAGCTCCGAAGACAGGGTCTGGGGTGAGCAGTTCTTC. The rearrangement joins TRBV2 to TRBJ2-1, with 7 bases lining up with TRBD1. The CDR3 sequence is 14 residues long. The V gene end was trimmed by 8 bases and the J gene end by 9 bases; junction bases not matched to a gene: 13. Looked up from germline, CDR1 is SNHLY and CDR2 is FYNNEI.